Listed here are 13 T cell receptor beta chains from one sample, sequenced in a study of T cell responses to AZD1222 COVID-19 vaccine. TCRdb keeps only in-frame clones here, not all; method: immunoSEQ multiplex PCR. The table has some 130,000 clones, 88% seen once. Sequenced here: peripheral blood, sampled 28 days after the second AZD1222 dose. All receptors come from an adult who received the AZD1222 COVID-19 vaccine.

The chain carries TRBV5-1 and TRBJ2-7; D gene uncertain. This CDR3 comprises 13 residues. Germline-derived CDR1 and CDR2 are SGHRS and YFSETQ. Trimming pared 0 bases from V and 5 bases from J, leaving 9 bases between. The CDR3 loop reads CASSLVPGDEQYF. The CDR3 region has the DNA TGCGCCAGCAGCTTGGTACCTGGCGACGAGCAGTACTTC.

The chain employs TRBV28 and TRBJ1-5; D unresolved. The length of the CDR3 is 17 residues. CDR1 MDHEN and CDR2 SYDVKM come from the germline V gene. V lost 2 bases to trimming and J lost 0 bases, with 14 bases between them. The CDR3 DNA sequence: TGTGCCAGCAGTTTAGCCCTCCGGGCCCCTAGCAATCAGCCCCAGCATTTT. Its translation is CASSLALRAPSNQPQHF.

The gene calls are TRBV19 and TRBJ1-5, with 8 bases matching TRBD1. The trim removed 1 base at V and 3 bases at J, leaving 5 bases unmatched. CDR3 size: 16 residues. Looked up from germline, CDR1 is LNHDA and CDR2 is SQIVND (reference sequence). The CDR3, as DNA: TGTGCCAGTAGTATAGTTGGGACAGGCCACAATCAGCCCCAGCATTTT. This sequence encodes CASSIVGTGHNQPQHF. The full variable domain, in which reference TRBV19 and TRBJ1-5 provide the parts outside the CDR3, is DGGITQSPKYLFRKEGQNVTLSCEQNLNHDAMYWYRQDPGQGLRLIYYSQIVNDFQKGDIAEGYSVSREKKESFPLTVTSAQKNPTAFYLCASSIVGTGHNQPQHFGDGTRLSIL.

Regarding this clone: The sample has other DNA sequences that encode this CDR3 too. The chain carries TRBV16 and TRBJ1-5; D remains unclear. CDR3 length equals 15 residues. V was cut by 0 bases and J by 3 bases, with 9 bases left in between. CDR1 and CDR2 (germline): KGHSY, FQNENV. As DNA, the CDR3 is TGTGCCAGCAGCCAATCTGGGCAGGCCAATCAGCCCCAGCATTTT. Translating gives CASSQSGQANQPQHF. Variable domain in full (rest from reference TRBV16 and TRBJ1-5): GEEVAQTPKHLVRGEGQKAKLYCAPIKGHSYVFWYQQVLKNEFKFLISFQNENVFDETGMPKERFSAKCLPNSPCSLEIQATKLEDSAVYFCASSQSGQANQPQHFGDGTRLSIL.

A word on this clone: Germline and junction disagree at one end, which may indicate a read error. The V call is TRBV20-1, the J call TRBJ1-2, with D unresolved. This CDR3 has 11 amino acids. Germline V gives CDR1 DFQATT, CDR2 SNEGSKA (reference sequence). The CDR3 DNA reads TGCAGTGCTAGTGGTTCGGCAGTTAACTCCTTC. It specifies CSASGSAVNSF.

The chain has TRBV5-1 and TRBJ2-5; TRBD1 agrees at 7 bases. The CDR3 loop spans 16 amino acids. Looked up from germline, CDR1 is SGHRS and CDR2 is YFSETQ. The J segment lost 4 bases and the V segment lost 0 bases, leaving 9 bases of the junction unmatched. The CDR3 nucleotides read TGCGCCAGCAGCTTGGACCCGACAGGGTTGGGAGAGACCCAGTACTTC. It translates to CASSLDPTGLGETQYF.

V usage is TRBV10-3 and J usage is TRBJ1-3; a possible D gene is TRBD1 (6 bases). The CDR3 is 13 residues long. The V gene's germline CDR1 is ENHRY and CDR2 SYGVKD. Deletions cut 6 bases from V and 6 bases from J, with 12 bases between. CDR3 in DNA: TGTGCCATCAGGGGGGGCGGAGTAAACACCATATATTTT. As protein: CAIRGGGVNTIYF.

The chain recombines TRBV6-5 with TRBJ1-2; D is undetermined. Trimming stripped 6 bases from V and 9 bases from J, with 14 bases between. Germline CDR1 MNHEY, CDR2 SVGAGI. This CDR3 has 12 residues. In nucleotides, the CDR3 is TGTGCCAGCAGCCCCGGACGGATGAGCTACACCTTC. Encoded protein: CASSPGRMSYTF.

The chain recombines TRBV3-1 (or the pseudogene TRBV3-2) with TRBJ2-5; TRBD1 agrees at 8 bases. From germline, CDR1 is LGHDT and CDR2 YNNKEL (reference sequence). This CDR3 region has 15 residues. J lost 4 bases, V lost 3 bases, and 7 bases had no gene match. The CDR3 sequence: CASSQRGDRGETQYF. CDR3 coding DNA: TGTGCCAGCAGCCAGAGAGGCGACAGGGGAGAGACCCAGTACTTC.

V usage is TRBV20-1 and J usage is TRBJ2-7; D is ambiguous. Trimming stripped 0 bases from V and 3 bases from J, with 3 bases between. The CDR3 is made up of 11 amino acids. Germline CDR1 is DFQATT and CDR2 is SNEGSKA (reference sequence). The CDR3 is CSARDDYEQYF. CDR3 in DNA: TGCAGTGCTAGAGATGACTACGAGCAGTACTTC.

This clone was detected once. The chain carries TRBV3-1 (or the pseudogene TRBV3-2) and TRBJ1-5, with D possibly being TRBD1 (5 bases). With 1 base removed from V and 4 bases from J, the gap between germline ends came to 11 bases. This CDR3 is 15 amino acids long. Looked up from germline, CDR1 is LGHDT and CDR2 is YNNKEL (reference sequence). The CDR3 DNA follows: TGTGCCAGCAGCCAAGCGGGGCAGGAAAATCAGCCCCAGCATTTT. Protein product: CASSQAGQENQPQHF.

CDR3 coding DNA: TGTGCCAGCAGCTTTTCCCAGGGGGGCGAAAAACTGTTTTTT. This translates into CASSFSQGGEKLFF. The chain recombines TRBV11-2 with TRBJ1-4; 7 nucleotides line up with TRBD1. V gave up 3 bases and J gave up 8 bases; unmatched junction bases: 6. The CDR3 is made up of 14 amino acids. The germline CDR1 and CDR2 sequences are SGHAT and FQNNGV.

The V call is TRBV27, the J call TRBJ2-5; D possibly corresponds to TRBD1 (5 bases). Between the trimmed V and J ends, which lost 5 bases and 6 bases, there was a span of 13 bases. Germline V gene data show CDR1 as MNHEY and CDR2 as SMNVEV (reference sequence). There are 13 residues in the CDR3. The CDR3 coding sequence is TGTGCCAGCAGTGGGGCGGCGCGACAGACCCAGTACTTC. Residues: CASSGAARQTQYF.